This T cell receptor (beta chain) was captured by sequencing in a study of blood T cell repertoires in COVID-19. Study-wide background: Spain, Italy and the United States supplied samples that represented acute and convalescent COVID-19. PBMCs, B-cell-depleted T cells, or T cells were the source of the cDNA or gDNA that made up the material.

Authors' analysis steps: Reference gene primer amplification gave nucleated cell count estimates. Sequencing used immunoSEQ multiplex PCR; TCRdb keeps in-frame clones, though not all of them. The D gene and trimming were derived from the DNA, and the V and J assignments and clone size from that table. The repertoire holds 55,000 to 70,000 clones, with around 76% as singletons. Germline CDR1 is SGHTA and CDR2 is FQGTGA. Trimming took 5 bases from V and 7 from J, leaving 15 bases between them. The CDR3 spans 13 residues. The sample taken for sequencing was peripheral blood. The TCR sequence derives from a woman in her sixties with acute or convalescent COVID-19. This rearrangement joins TRBV7-3 to TRBJ2-7, with TRBD1 as a possible D gene (6 bases). The CDR3 DNA is TGTGCCAGCAGCAAAACCAGGGGTGGGGAGCAGTACTTC. As protein: CASSKTRGGEQYF.